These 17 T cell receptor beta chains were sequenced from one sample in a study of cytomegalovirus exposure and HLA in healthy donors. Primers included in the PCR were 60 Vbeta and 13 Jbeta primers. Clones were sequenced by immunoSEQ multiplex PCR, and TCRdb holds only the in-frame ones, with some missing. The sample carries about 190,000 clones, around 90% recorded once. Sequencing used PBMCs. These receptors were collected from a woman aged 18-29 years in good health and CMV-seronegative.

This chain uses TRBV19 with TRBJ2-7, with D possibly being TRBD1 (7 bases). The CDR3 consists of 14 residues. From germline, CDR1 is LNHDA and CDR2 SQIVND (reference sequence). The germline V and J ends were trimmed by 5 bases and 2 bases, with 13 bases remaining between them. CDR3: CASSPRDSTYEQYF. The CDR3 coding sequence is TGTGCCAGTAGTCCGCGGGACAGCACCTACGAGCAGTACTTC.

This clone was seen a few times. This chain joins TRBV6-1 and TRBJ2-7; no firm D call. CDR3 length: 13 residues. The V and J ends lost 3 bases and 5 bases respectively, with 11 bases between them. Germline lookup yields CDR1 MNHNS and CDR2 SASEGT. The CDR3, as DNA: TGTGCCAGCAGTGACCCCCGCTCGGACGAGCAGTACTTC. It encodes CASSDPRSDEQYF.

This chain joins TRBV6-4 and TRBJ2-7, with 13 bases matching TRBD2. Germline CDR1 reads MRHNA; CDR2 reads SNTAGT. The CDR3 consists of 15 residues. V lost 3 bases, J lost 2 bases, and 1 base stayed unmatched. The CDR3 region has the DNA TGTGCCAGCAGTGAACTAGCGGGGGGGCCCTACGAGCAGTACTTC. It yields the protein CASSELAGGPYEQYF.

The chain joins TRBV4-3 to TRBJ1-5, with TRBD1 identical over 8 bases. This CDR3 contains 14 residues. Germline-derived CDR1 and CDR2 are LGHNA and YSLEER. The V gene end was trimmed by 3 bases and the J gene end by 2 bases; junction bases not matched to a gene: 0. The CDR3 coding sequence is TGCGCCAGCAGCCAGGACAGGGGCAATCAGCCCCAGCATTTT. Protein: CASSQDRGNQPQHF.

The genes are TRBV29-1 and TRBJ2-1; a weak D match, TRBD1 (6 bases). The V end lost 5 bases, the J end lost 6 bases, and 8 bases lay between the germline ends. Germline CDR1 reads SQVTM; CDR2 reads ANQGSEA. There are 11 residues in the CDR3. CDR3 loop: CSVHRVNEQFF. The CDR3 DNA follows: TGCAGCGTTCACAGGGTCAATGAGCAGTTCTTC.

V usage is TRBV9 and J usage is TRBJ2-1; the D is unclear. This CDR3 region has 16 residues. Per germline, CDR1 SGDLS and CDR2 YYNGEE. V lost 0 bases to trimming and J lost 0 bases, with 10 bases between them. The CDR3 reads CASSVGVLASYNEQFF. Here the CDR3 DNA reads TGTGCCAGCAGCGTAGGGGTGTTAGCCTCCTACAATGAGCAGTTCTTC.

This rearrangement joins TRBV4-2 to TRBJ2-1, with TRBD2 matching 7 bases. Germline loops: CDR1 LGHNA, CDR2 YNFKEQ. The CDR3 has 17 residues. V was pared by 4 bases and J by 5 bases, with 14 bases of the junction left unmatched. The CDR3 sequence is CASSPQLRTSPDNEQFF. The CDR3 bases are TGTGCCAGCAGCCCCCAATTGAGGACTAGTCCCGACAATGAGCAGTTCTTC.

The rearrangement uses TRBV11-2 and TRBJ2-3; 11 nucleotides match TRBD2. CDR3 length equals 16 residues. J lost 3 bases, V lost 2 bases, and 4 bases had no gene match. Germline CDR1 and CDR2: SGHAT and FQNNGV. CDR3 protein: CASSLIAGGPTDTQYF. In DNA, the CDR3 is TGTGCCAGCAGCTTAATAGCGGGAGGGCCGACAGATACGCAGTATTTT.

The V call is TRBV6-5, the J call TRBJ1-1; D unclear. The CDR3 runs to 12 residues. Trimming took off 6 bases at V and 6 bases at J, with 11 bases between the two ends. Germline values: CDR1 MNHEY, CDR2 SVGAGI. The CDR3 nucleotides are TGTGCCAGCAGATATCCGGGAGCTGAAGCTTTCTTT. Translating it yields CASRYPGAEAFF.

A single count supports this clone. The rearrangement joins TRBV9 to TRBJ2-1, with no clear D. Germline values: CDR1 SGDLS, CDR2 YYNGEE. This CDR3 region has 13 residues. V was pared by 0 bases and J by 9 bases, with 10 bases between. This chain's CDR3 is CASSVVTLSEQFF. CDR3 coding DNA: TGTGCCAGCAGCGTAGTCACGCTTAGTGAGCAGTTCTTC.

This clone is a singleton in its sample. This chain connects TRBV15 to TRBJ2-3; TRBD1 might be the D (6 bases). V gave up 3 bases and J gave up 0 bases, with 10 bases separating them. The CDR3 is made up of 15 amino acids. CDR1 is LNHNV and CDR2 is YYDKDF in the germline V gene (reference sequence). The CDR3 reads CATSRDRSSTDTQYF. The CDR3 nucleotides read TGTGCCACCAGCAGGGACAGATCTAGCACAGATACGCAGTATTTT.

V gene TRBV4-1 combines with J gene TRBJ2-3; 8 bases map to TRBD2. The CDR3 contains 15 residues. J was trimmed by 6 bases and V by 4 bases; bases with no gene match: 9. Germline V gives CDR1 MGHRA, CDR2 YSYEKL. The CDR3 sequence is CASSPRGDAVDTQYF. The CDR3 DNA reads TGCGCCAGCAGCCCGCGGGGGGACGCTGTGGATACGCAGTATTTT.

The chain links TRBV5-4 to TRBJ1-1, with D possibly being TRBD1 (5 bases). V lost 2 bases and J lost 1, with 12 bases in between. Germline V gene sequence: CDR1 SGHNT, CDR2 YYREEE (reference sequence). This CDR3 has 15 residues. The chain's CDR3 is CASSLGARPNTEAFF. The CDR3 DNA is TGTGCCAGCAGCTTAGGGGCAAGGCCGAACACTGAAGCTTTCTTT.

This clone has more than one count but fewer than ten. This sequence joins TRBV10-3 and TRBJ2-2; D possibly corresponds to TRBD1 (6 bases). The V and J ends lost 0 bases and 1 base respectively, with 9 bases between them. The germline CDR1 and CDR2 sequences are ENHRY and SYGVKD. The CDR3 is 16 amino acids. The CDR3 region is CAISESTGRNTGELFF. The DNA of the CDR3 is TGTGCCATCAGTGAGTCGACAGGACGGAACACCGGGGAGCTGTTTTTT.

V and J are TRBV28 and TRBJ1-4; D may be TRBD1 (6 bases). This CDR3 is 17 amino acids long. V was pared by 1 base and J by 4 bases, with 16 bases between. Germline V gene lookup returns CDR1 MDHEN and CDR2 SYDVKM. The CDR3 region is CASSLSTLTGFNEKLFF. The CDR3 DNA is TGTGCCAGCAGTTTATCGACGCTGACAGGCTTTAATGAAAAACTGTTTTTT.

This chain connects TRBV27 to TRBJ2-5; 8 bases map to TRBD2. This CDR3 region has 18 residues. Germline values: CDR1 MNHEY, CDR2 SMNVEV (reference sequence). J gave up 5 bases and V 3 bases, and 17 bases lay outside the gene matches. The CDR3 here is CASSFSRGGREMGETQYF. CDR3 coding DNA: TGTGCCAGCAGTTTCTCTCGGGGGGGGCGGGAGATGGGCGAGACCCAGTACTTC.

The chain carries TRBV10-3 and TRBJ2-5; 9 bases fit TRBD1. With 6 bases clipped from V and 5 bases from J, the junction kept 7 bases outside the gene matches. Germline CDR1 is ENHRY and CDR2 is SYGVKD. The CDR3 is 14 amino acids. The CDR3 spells CAISMTGGGETQYF. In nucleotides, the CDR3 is TGTGCCATCAGCATGACAGGGGGTGGGGAGACCCAGTACTTC.